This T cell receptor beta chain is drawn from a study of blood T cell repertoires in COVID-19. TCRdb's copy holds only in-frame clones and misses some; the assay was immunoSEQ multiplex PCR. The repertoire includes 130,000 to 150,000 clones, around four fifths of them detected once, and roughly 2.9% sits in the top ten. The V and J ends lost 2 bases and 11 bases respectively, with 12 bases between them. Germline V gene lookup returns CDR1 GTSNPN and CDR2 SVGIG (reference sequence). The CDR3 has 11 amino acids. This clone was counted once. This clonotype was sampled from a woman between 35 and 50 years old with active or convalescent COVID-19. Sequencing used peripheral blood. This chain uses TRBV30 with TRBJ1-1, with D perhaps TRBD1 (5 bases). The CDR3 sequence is CAWSSMTDAFF. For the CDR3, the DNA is TGTGCCTGGAGTTCAATGACAGATGCTTTCTTT. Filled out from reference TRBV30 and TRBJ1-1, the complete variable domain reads SQTIHQWPATLVQPVGSPLSLECTVEGTSNPNLYWYRQAAGRGLQLLFYSVGIGQISSEVPQNLSASRPQDRQFILSSKKLLLSDSGFYLCAWSSMTDAFFGQGTRLTVV.